These 5 T cell receptor beta chains were all obtained from the same sample, sequenced in a study of T-cell reconstitution after alpha-beta-depleted transplantation in children. Unique molecular identifiers were used in preparing the TCRbeta library. One entry per CDR3 protein, called by TCRdb with MiXCR from the PCR reads. The sample yields 450,000 to 600,000 distinct CDR3 sequences, less than 35% seen once. The sample here was PBMCs from the stem cell graft donor, taken from the stem cell graft. These receptors all come from a human donor who donated a stem cell graft to a child with aplastic anemia.

The rearrangement links TRBV28 to TRBJ2-5; 7 bases align to TRBD1. V dropped 6 bases and J dropped 5; count of bases not matched to a gene: 12. CDR1 and CDR2 from the germline V gene are MDHEN and SYDVKM. The CDR3 has 15 residues. CDR3 nucleotides: TGTGCCAGCAGCCAGAACAGGGGAAGGAGGGAGACCCAGTACTTC. It encodes CASSQNRGRRETQYF.

This clonotype was picked up a small number of times. This chain links TRBV20-1 with TRBJ1-1; D call uncertain. Trimming removed 0 bases from V and 7 bases from J, with 15 bases in between. Germline V gives CDR1 DFQATT, CDR2 SNEGSKA (reference sequence). This CDR3 spans 14 amino acids. This CDR3 is CSARDRVARGEAFF. The CDR3 nucleotides read TGCAGTGCTAGAGATCGGGTTGCACGCGGTGAAGCTTTCTTT.

This clonotype was found a few times. The rearrangement uses TRBV5-1 and TRBJ2-5; the D gene is possibly TRBD1 (5 bases). Germline V gene sequence: CDR1 SGHRS, CDR2 YFSETQ. There are 14 residues in the CDR3. Trimming removed 4 bases at V and 4 bases at J, with 14 bases between. DNA of the CDR3: TGCGCCAGCAGCCCCAGGGTGGGCGGAGAGACCCAGTACTTC. Translating gives CASSPRVGGETQYF.

The chain links TRBV12-3 or TRBV12-4 to TRBJ1-5; unclear D gene. CDR3 length equals 14 residues. V was shortened by 2 bases and J by 7 bases, with 12 bases between the two germline ends. The CDR3 loop is CASSLLLTRQPQHF. CDR3 DNA sequence: TGTGCCAGCAGTTTATTATTGACCCGCCAGCCCCAGCATTTT.

This rearrangement joins TRBV12-5 to TRBJ2-2, with 7 positions matching TRBD2. With V trimmed by 5 bases and J by 6 bases, 12 bases remained unmatched. Germline V gene sequence: CDR1 LGHNT, CDR2 FRNRAP. The CDR3 runs to 16 residues. The CDR3 coding sequence is TGTGCTAGTGGTACGACCGAGGCTAGCGGTTCCGGGGAGCTGTTTTTT. It yields the protein CASGTTEASGSGELFF.